This is a list of T cell receptor beta chains from one sample in a study of cytomegalovirus exposure and HLA in healthy donors. Sequencing was performed with immunoSEQ multiplex PCR; in TCRdb, only in-frame clones are kept and a portion is missing. This sample has 96,000 or so clones, with about 70% found just once. Input material: PBMCs. Receptors originate from a female donor in good health and CMV-seropositive. CDR3s include the opening cysteine and the closing phenylalanine or tryptophan. A D gene is named only where the DNA matches it firmly. Rows give clone size only sometimes, using once, few, many, or a class for an expanded clone.

J,D,size,V,CDR3,DNA
TRBJ2-7,TRBD2,.,TRBV15,CATSRELGRDEQYF,TGTGCCACCAGCAGGGAACTGGGGAGGGACGAGCAGTACTTC
TRBJ1-5,TRBD1,.,TRBV7-2,CASSLTGGTQPQHF,TGTGCCAGCAGCTTGACAGGGGGGACTCAGCCCCAGCATTTT
TRBJ1-1,.,.,TRBV25-1,CASRGRKNTEAFF,TGTGCCAGCAGGGGCAGAAAGAACACTGAAGCTTTCTTT
TRBJ2-7,.,.,TRBV25-1,CASSGDSRGSTYEQYF,TGTGCCAGCAGTGGAGATTCCAGGGGTTCGACCTACGAGCAGTACTTC
TRBJ1-1,.,few,TRBV5-1,CASSLQGRDTEAFF,TGCGCCAGCAGCTTGCAGGGCAGGGACACTGAAGCTTTCTTT
TRBJ2-5,TRBD2,.,TRBV7-9,CASSLTSAIETQYF,TGTGCCAGCAGCTTGACTAGCGCGATTGAGACCCAGTACTTC
TRBJ1-6,.,.,TRBV5-1,CASSLAPGSPLHF,TGCGCCAGCAGCTTGGCGCCGGGGTCACCCCTCCACTTT
TRBJ2-5,TRBD2,.,TRBV28,CASSSRTSGDTQYF,TGTGCCAGCAGCTCCAGGACTAGCGGGGACACCCAGTACTTC
TRBJ1-4,.,.,TRBV30,CAWRQQGYEKLFF,TGTGCCTGGAGACAGCAGGGGTATGAAAAACTGTTTTTT
TRBJ2-5,TRBD1,.,TRBV7-8,CASSKNRGWQETQYF,TGTGCCAGCAGCAAGAACAGGGGGTGGCAAGAGACCCAGTACTTC
TRBJ1-1,.,.,TRBV7-7,CASSLVQNTEAFF,TGTGCTAGCAGCTTAGTACAGAACACTGAAGCTTTCTTT
TRBJ1-1,.,.,TRBV4-1,CASSQPVSGSDIEAFF,TGCGCCAGCAGCCAACCAGTTTCAGGGTCGGACATTGAAGCTTTCTTT
TRBJ1-4,TRBD1,.,TRBV30,CAWSSLGTVAKKLFF,TGTGCCTGGAGTTCGCTGGGGACAGTAGCAAAAAAACTGTTTTTT
TRBJ1-1,.,.,TRBV11-1,CASGAHTEAFF,TGTGCCAGCGGGGCGCACACTGAAGCTTTCTTT
TRBJ2-5,TRBD2,.,TRBV7-2,CASSLGLAGGQETQYF,TGTGCCAGCAGCTTAGGGCTAGCGGGGGGCCAAGAGACCCAGTACTTC
TRBJ2-7,.,.,TRBV7-2,CASSRQRVSYEQYF,TGTGCCAGCAGCCGCCAGCGGGTCTCCTACGAGCAGTACTTC
TRBJ1-2,.,.,TRBV30,CAWSLQTLGKSF,TGTGCCTGGAGTCTTCAGACTCTAGGCAAGTCCTTC
TRBJ2-7,TRBD1,.,TRBV5-1,CASSLRSGQGRDEQYF,TGCGCCAGCAGCTTGAGGAGTGGACAGGGTCGTGACGAGCAGTACTTC
TRBJ2-6,TRBD1,.,TRBV7-9,CASSSPTGEEDVLTF,TGTGCCAGCAGCTCCCCGACAGGGGAAGAAGACGTCCTGACTTTC
TRBJ1-1,.,.,TRBV20-1,CSARVAEAFF,TGCAGTGCTAGAGTTGCGGAAGCTTTCTTT
TRBJ2-3,TRBD2,.,TRBV29-1,CSVAPGLVADTQYF,TGCAGCGTTGCCCCGGGACTAGTGGCAGATACGCAGTATTTT
TRBJ1-2,.,.,TRBV29-1,CSVGSQGGNGYTF,TGCAGCGTTGGGAGCCAGGGCGGAAATGGCTACACCTTC
TRBJ2-2,TRBD1,.,TRBV7-2,CASSPNRGQLVRELFF,TGTGCCAGCAGCCCAAACAGGGGGCAACTCGTTCGGGAGCTGTTTTTT
TRBJ1-1,TRBD1,.,TRBV7-6,CASSPTTGVGEAFF,TGTGCCAGCAGCCCAACCACAGGGGTGGGTGAAGCTTTCTTT
TRBJ2-7,TRBD1,.,TRBV11-2,CASSSQGGAGVEQYF,TGTGCCAGCAGCTCACAAGGGGGCGCAGGGGTCGAGCAGTACTTC
TRBJ1-5,TRBD1,.,TRBV5-4,CASSARQGVNQPQHF,TGTGCCAGCAGCGCACGACAGGGGGTAAATCAGCCCCAGCATTTT
TRBJ2-1,TRBD2,.,TRBV4-2,CASSQDSGGGYNEQFF,TGTGCCAGCAGCCAGGATAGCGGGGGGGGATACAATGAGCAGTTCTTC
TRBJ2-7,TRBD1,.,TRBV7-2,CASSHPFKGAPSYEQYF,TGTGCCAGCAGCCACCCCTTCAAGGGGGCCCCCTCCTACGAGCAGTACTTC
TRBJ2-1,TRBD2,.,TRBV11-3,CASSFSGSNNEQFF,TGTGCCAGCAGCTTTAGCGGGAGCAACAATGAGCAGTTCTTC
TRBJ1-1,.,.,TRBV5-1,CASSLSGSSTEAFF,TGCGCCAGCAGCTTGAGCGGTAGCAGCACTGAAGCTTTCTTT